The 30 T cell receptor beta chains presented below share a single source sample, sequenced in a study of shared clonotypes between healthy human individuals. Sequencing was performed with immunoSEQ multiplex PCR; in TCRdb, only in-frame clones are kept and a portion is missing. Of over a million clones in the sample, approximately 80% were seen once. Specimen: memory CD4+ T cells from PBMCs. The subset was: CD45RA-negative fraction. The receptors stem from a man aged 18-30 years in good health. Some clones in this sample may be carry-over from other donors' samples.

The chain joins TRBV5-1 to TRBJ1-4; unclear D gene. V shed 5 bases and J shed 7 bases, with 21 bases lying between them. The CDR3 spans 16 residues. Germline values: CDR1 SGHRS, CDR2 YFSETQ. The CDR3 loop reads CASSYGSPRPGEKLFF. In DNA, the CDR3 is TGCGCCAGCAGTTACGGGTCCCCGAGACCAGGTGAAAAACTGTTTTTT.

The CDR3 loop is CASRGRIQPQHF. CDR3 bases: TGTGCCAGCCGGGGTAGGATTCAGCCCCAGCATTTT. This chain links TRBV2 with TRBJ1-5; D not resolved. Looked up from germline, CDR1 is SNHLY and CDR2 is FYNNEI. V shed 8 bases and J shed 6 bases, with 11 bases lying between them. This CDR3 contains 12 residues.

The chain links TRBV5-5 to TRBJ1-2; 8 positions match TRBD1. The CDR3 sequence is 15 residues long. Germline assignment: CDR1 SGHKS and CDR2 YYEKEE (reference sequence). V shed 4 bases, J shed 0 bases, and the junction held 5 bases outside the gene matches. The CDR3 loop is CASSLDRAPNYGYTF. CDR3 in DNA: TGTGCCAGCAGCCTGGACAGGGCCCCTAACTATGGCTACACCTTC.

The rearrangement joins TRBV5-1 to TRBJ2-1; 9 bases align to TRBD2. CDR1 SGHRS and CDR2 YFSETQ come from the germline V gene. The CDR3 has 16 residues. With V trimmed by 4 bases and J by 3 bases, 8 bases remained unmatched. CDR3 DNA sequence: TGCGCCAGCAGCACACTATTAGCGGGGGACTACAATGAGCAGTTCTTC. Translated: CASSTLLAGDYNEQFF.

The J gene is TRBJ2-1, the V gene TRBV6-5, with unresolved D. CDR3 length: 14 residues. Trimming removed 6 bases from V and 6 bases from J, with 15 bases in between. Germline values: CDR1 MNHEY, CDR2 SVGAGI. The CDR3 loop reads CASRPKEMSNEQFF. CDR3 DNA sequence: TGTGCCAGCAGACCTAAGGAAATGTCCAATGAGCAGTTCTTC.

This chain uses TRBV9 with TRBJ2-5; D unresolved. The J call may be in error: the DNA end matches TRBJ2-7 better. Germline V CDR1 and CDR2: SGDLS, YYNGEE. The CDR3 totals 17 residues. The CDR3 region has the DNA TGTGCCAGCAGTCCCGTTTGGTTTAGCTGGTTAGTCTACGAGCAGTACTTC. It encodes CASSPVWFSWLVYEQYF.

Turning to this clone: A much larger clone lies a single base off, so this may be a read error. The chain links TRBV9 to TRBJ2-5; 13 nucleotides align to TRBD2. The V and J ends lost 4 bases and 2 bases, in that order; junction bases with no gene match: 5. The CDR3 runs to 16 residues. Per germline, CDR1 SGDLS and CDR2 YYNGEE. CDR3 in amino acids: CASSYGLAGAQETQYF. DNA of the CDR3: TGTGCCAGCAGCTATGGACTAGCGGGAGCTCAAGAGACCCAGTACTTC.

The chain has TRBV28 and TRBJ1-2; D perhaps matches TRBD1 (6 bases). The CDR3 has 15 amino acids. Germline loops: CDR1 MDHEN, CDR2 SYDVKM. V shed 8 bases and J shed 0 bases, with 16 bases lying between them. The CDR3, as DNA: TGTGCCAGCCACCCTACAGGGATTTCTAACTATGGCTACACCTTC. It translates to CASHPTGISNYGYTF.

V usage is TRBV11-2 and J usage is TRBJ2-5; 10 bases align to TRBD2. CDR3 length: 15 residues. In germline, CDR1 is SGHAT, CDR2 FQNNGV. V lost 8 bases, J lost 5 bases, and 11 bases stayed unmatched. CDR3 loop: CASRWASGSIETQYF. In DNA form, the CDR3 reads TGTGCCAGCCGCTGGGCTAGCGGGAGCATTGAGACCCAGTACTTC.

A note on this clone: The sample holds other DNA sequences that translate to the same CDR3. This chain uses TRBV28 with TRBJ1-2; 8 bases are a match to TRBD1. The J segment lost 4 bases and the V segment lost 4 bases, leaving 5 bases of the junction unmatched. Per germline, CDR1 MDHEN and CDR2 SYDVKM. The CDR3 totals 14 residues. CDR3 in amino acids: CASSSGGAGYGYTF. For the CDR3, the DNA is TGTGCCAGCAGTTCAGGGGGCGCGGGCTATGGCTACACCTTC.

This chain joins TRBV28 and TRBJ2-7; 8 bases are shared with TRBD1. J gave up 4 bases and V 3 bases, and 8 bases lay outside the gene matches. The length of the CDR3 is 15 residues. CDR1 and CDR2 (germline): MDHEN, SYDVKM. CDR3 DNA: TGTGCCAGCAGTTTGCCAGGGGGCATCTATTACGAGCAGTACTTC. Its protein product is CASSLPGGIYYEQYF.

The chain has TRBV28 and TRBJ1-2; D unclear. Trimming shortened V by 6 bases and J by 0 bases, and 14 bases separated the two germline ends. The CDR3 runs 15 residues. Germline V lookup: CDR1 MDHEN, CDR2 SYDVKM. CDR3 residues: CASSLTAPSNYGYTF. In DNA form, the CDR3 reads TGTGCCAGCAGCCTTACAGCGCCTTCTAACTATGGCTACACCTTC.

The chain has TRBV11-1 and TRBJ2-1, with a possible D match to TRBD2 (6 bases). The CDR3 is made up of 15 amino acids. Germline CDR1 is SGHAT and CDR2 is FQDESV (reference sequence). Trimming took 5 bases from V and 0 from J, leaving 11 bases between them. The CDR3 coding sequence is TGTGCCAGCAGCGACCCCGGGGGCTCCTACAATGAGCAGTTCTTC. Translated, it gives CASSDPGGSYNEQFF.

This clone was counted only a few times. V gene TRBV25-1 combines with J gene TRBJ1-2, with D uncertain. The CDR3 contains 12 residues. V was clipped by 2 bases and J by 6 bases, with 7 bases between them. Germline lookup yields CDR1 MGHDK and CDR2 SYGVNS. CDR3 bases: TGTGCCAGCAGTGAACAGTTTGATGGCTACACCTTC. It translates to CASSEQFDGYTF.

This clone was seen a handful of times. The rearrangement uses TRBV27 and TRBJ2-1; TRBD2 matches at 10 bases. Germline V CDR1 and CDR2: MNHEY, SMNVEV (reference sequence). The CDR3 extends over 14 amino acids. V gave up 2 bases and J gave up 9 bases; unmatched junction bases: 4. Here the CDR3 reads CASSLTRLAGEQFF. DNA of the CDR3: TGTGCCAGCAGTTTAACAAGACTAGCGGGTGAGCAGTTCTTC.

The gene calls are TRBV2 and TRBJ2-1; perhaps TRBD2 as D (6 bases). Germline CDR1 is SNHLY and CDR2 is FYNNEI. The V gene lost 6 bases and the J gene lost 6 bases, with 15 bases spanning the gap. The CDR3 has 14 residues. The CDR3 DNA follows: TGTGCCAGCAGCCCTGAGGACGGGGGCAATGAGCAGTTCTTC. Translated: CASSPEDGGNEQFF. The variable domain in full, with the rest retrieved from reference TRBV2 and TRBJ2-1, is EPEVTQTPSHQVTQMGQEVILRCVPISNHLYFYWYRQILGQKVEFLVSFYNNEISEKSEIFDDQFSVERPDGSNFTLKIRSTKLEDSAMYFCASSPEDGGNEQFFGPGTRLTVL.

The chain recombines TRBV11-2 with TRBJ2-3, with D possibly being TRBD1 or TRBD2 (5 bases each). Germline values: CDR1 SGHAT, CDR2 FQNNGV. V lost 2 bases and J 4 bases, leaving 16 bases between the germline ends. The CDR3 contains 16 residues. The CDR3 nucleotides are TGTGCCAGCAGCTTATCTGGGACGAGGGTAGCAGATACGCAGTATTTT. This gives the protein CASSLSGTRVADTQYF.

To note about this clone: A much larger clone lies one base from this, so it may be a read error. This chain uses TRBV25-1 with TRBJ1-6; D gene ambiguous. In germline, CDR1 is MGHDK, CDR2 SYGVNS. This CDR3 contains 12 residues. CDR3 sequence reads: CASTHGNSPPHF. The CDR3 region has the DNA TGTGCCAGCACACACGGGAATTCACCCCCCCACTTT.

The V call is TRBV2, the J call TRBJ2-2, with D possibly called TRBD1 or TRBD2 (5 bases each). Germline CDR1 and CDR2: SNHLY and FYNNEI. The CDR3 is 15 residues long. Trimming cost V 7 bases and J 6 bases, with 18 bases left between them. CDR3 residues: CASIDGTRGPGELFF. Written as DNA, the CDR3 is TGTGCCAGCATCGACGGGACCAGAGGGCCCGGGGAGCTGTTTTTT.

The CDR3 spells CSAAGVQGGYEQYF. DNA of the CDR3: TGCAGCGCGGCGGGGGTACAGGGAGGCTACGAGCAGTACTTC. The V gene is TRBV29-1, the J gene TRBJ2-7; D is perhaps TRBD2 (7 bases). Germline V gene sequence: CDR1 SQVTM, CDR2 ANQGSEA. The CDR3 runs 14 residues. V was trimmed by 7 bases and J by 3 bases, leaving 19 bases between them.

This sequence joins TRBV29-1 and TRBJ1-5, with D tentatively TRBD1 (6 bases). CDR1 is SQVTM and CDR2 is ANQGSEA in the germline V gene. The germline V and J ends were trimmed by 6 bases and 0 bases, with 9 bases remaining between them. This CDR3 is built from 13 residues. CDR3 in DNA: TGCAGCGTAAGGACAGCTAGCAATCAGCCCCAGCATTTT. This codes for CSVRTASNQPQHF. The full variable domain, with the rest looked up from reference TRBV29-1 and TRBJ1-5, is SAVISQKPSRDICQRGTSLTIQCQVDSQVTMMFWYRQQPGQSLTLIATANQGSEATYESGFVIDKFPISRPNLTFSTLTVSNMSPEDSSIYLCSVRTASNQPQHFGDGTRLSIL.

The chain combines TRBV11-3 with TRBJ2-3, with D unresolved. CDR1 and CDR2 from the germline V gene are SGHNT and YENEEA. Trimming took 1 base from V and 6 from J, leaving 8 bases between them. The CDR3 totals 13 residues. CDR3 region: CASSLGALDTQYF. CDR3 nucleotides: TGTGCCAGCAGCTTAGGCGCTCTCGATACGCAGTATTTT.

This clone was recorded only once. The chain uses TRBV16 and TRBJ2-2, with 9 nucleotides matching TRBD1. Trimming removed 7 bases from V and 4 bases from J; junction bases left unmatched: 7. Germline-derived CDR1 and CDR2 are KGHSY and FQNENV. The CDR3 runs 15 residues. CDR3 in DNA: TGTGCCAGCAACCGGGCGACAGGGGGCACCGGGGAGCTGTTTTTT. Encoded protein: CASNRATGGTGELFF.

The chain joins TRBV6-5 to TRBJ1-3; possible D gene TRBD1, 5 bases. V lost 6 bases and J 4 bases, leaving 16 bases between the germline ends. This CDR3 has 15 amino acids. Germline lookup yields CDR1 MNHEY and CDR2 SVGAGI. The CDR3 nucleotides are TGTGCCAGCAGGTTAACAGGACCCGGAGGAAACACCATATATTTT. This gives the protein CASRLTGPGGNTIYF.

The V call is TRBV30, the J call TRBJ1-4; D uncertain. This CDR3 is 16 amino acids long. Trimming stripped 1 base from V and 8 bases from J, with 20 bases between. The germline V gene has CDR1 GTSNPN and CDR2 SVGIG (reference sequence). The CDR3 loop is CAWSDPPGLSKEKLFF. For the CDR3, the DNA is TGTGCCTGGAGTGACCCCCCCGGGCTCTCGAAGGAAAAACTGTTTTTT. Drawing the rest from reference TRBV30 and TRBJ1-4, the complete variable domain is SQTIHQWPATLVQPVGSPLSLECTVEGTSNPNLYWYRQAAGRGLQLLFYSVGIGQISSEVPQNLSASRPQDRQFILSSKKLLLSDSGFYLCAWSDPPGLSKEKLFFGSGTQLSVL.

This clone was seen only once. This chain links TRBV6-1 with TRBJ2-6; no firm D call. Per germline, CDR1 MNHNS and CDR2 SASEGT. CDR3 length: 14 amino acids. The V end was cut by 3 bases, the J end by 2 bases, with 5 bases between. CDR3 residues: CASSEMAGANVLTF. The CDR3 nucleotides read TGTGCCAGCAGTGAGATGGCTGGGGCCAACGTCCTGACTTTC.

This chain joins TRBV5-6 and TRBJ2-3; TRBD2 matches 11 bases. V lost 3 bases, J lost 4 bases, and 7 bases stayed unmatched. CDR1 is SGHDT, CDR2 YYEEEE, per germline. This CDR3 region has 16 residues. The CDR3 sequence is CASSSPSSGRPDTQYF. CDR3 in DNA: TGTGCCAGCAGCTCACCCTCTAGCGGGAGGCCAGATACGCAGTATTTT.

The chain links TRBV9 to TRBJ2-3, with D perhaps matching TRBD1 or TRBD2 (5 bases each). This CDR3 has 16 amino acids. V was cut by 0 bases and J by 2 bases, with 13 bases left in between. Germline V gene sequence: CDR1 SGDLS, CDR2 YYNGEE. CDR3 amino acids: CASSVDTGLNTDTQYF. DNA of the CDR3: TGTGCCAGCAGCGTAGACACGGGGCTAAACACAGATACGCAGTATTTT.

The chain joins TRBV5-1 to TRBJ2-1; D perhaps matches TRBD2 (6 bases). Per germline, CDR1 SGHRS and CDR2 YFSETQ. V was trimmed by 3 bases and J by 7 bases, leaving 14 bases between them. The CDR3 loop spans 14 amino acids. The CDR3 sequence: CASSSRLGRNEQFF. Written as DNA, the CDR3 is TGCGCCAGCAGCTCCCGACTAGGGCGAAATGAGCAGTTCTTC.

The chain carries TRBV30 and TRBJ2-7; the match to TRBD1 covers 8 bases. The CDR3 is 14 amino acids. The J segment lost 5 bases and the V segment lost 2 bases, leaving 8 bases of the junction unmatched. Germline values: CDR1 GTSNPN, CDR2 SVGIG (reference sequence). This CDR3 is CAWSRWAGGHEQYF. The CDR3 bases are TGTGCCTGGAGTAGGTGGGCAGGGGGCCACGAGCAGTACTTC.